This T cell receptor beta chain was captured by sequencing in a study of spatial heterogeneity in lung cancer. For the study at large: Samples came from around 70 TRACERx patients with untreated early-stage lung cancer. Taken at a median of approximately 23 months after resection, follow-up PBMC samples underwent sequencing when available.

This clonotype was counted a few times. The study tagged each TCR cDNA molecule with a unique molecular identifier. TCRdb reprocessed the 5' RACE reads with MiXCR, giving one entry per CDR3 protein. Altogether roughly 120,000 distinct CDR3 sequences are present, 10% to 15% being singletons, with the ten largest covering around 17%. The time point: blood at routine non-recurrence follow-up after resection. Tumor, nontumor lung or frozen PBMC supplied whole RNA that was sequenced unsorted. V was clipped by 5 bases and J by 2 bases, with 12 bases between them. CDR3 length: 15 residues. Germline CDR1 is SGHTA and CDR2 is FQGTGA.

The J gene is TRBJ2-2, the V gene TRBV7-3; D perhaps matches TRBD2 (5 bases). This TCR came from a male donor with early-stage non-small cell lung cancer. The sequencing used PBMCs, collected at follow-up. The CDR3 sequence: CASSPYEGNTGELFF. The CDR3, as DNA: TGTGCCAGCAGCCCTTATGAGGGAAACACCGGGGAGCTGTTTTTT.